Listed here are 27 T cell receptor beta chains from one sample, sequenced in a study of spatial heterogeneity in lung cancer. MiXCR, applied by TCRdb to the 5' RACE reads, yields one record per CDR3 protein. The data hold roughly 48,000 distinct CDR3 sequences, with under 6% observed a single time. Time point indicated: sample taken at primary tumor resection. From tumor, nontumor lung or frozen PBMC, whole RNA was taken unsorted for sequencing. The sample consisted of PBMCs, taken at surgery. The receptors derive from a male donor with early-stage non-small cell lung cancer.

This clonotype was observed many times. The chain carries TRBV5-1 and TRBJ2-2; D unclear. CDR3 size: 13 residues. The V gene's germline CDR1 is SGHRS and CDR2 YFSETQ. V lost 1 base to trimming and J lost 8 bases, with 9 bases between them. CDR3 residues: CASSLMDQGELFF. CDR3 nucleotides: TGCGCCAGCAGCTTGATGGACCAGGGGGAGCTGTTTTTT. The complete variable domain, with remaining parts taken from reference TRBV5-1 and TRBJ2-2, reads KAGVTQTPRYLIKTRGQQVTLSCSPISGHRSVSWYQQTPGQGLQFLFEYFSETQRNKGNFPGRFSGRQFSNSRSEMNVSTLELGDSALYLCASSLMDQGELFFGEGSRLTVL.

This clonotype has at least ten counts. V usage is TRBV9 and J usage is TRBJ2-1; 9 bases match TRBD1. V lost 3 bases and J lost 7; bases outside the gene matches: 8. CDR3 length: 15 amino acids. In germline, CDR1 is SGDLS, CDR2 YYNGEE. The CDR3 nucleotides are TGTGCCAGCAGCGAGGAGACAGGGGGTCGGAATGAGCAGTTCTTC. Translating it yields CASSEETGGRNEQFF.

This clonotype was observed a few times. The chain employs TRBV18 and TRBJ1-2; D call uncertain. This CDR3 has 12 residues. Germline V lookup: CDR1 KGHSH, CDR2 LQKENI. V lost 4 bases and J 3 bases, leaving 6 bases between the germline ends. The CDR3 sequence is CASSQDYYGYTF. In DNA form, the CDR3 reads TGTGCCAGCTCACAAGATTACTATGGCTACACCTTC.

The chain combines TRBV18 with TRBJ1-2, with D possibly TRBD1 on 5 matching bases. With 3 bases removed from V and 5 bases from J, the gap between germline ends came to 16 bases. The CDR3 runs 15 residues. Germline loops: CDR1 KGHSH, CDR2 LQKENI. DNA for the CDR3: TGTGCCAGCTCACCTGGGGCAGGACCTCTATATGGCTACACCTTC. It codes for CASSPGAGPLYGYTF.

This clonotype was seen repeatedly, ten times or more. The J gene is TRBJ2-1, the V gene TRBV9; a possible D gene is TRBD2 (5 bases). Looked up from germline, CDR1 is SGDLS and CDR2 is YYNGEE. This CDR3 region has 17 residues. Trimming left V 0 bases short and J 0 bases short, with 13 bases between. CDR3 coding DNA: TGTGCCAGCAGCGTAGCGCCTAGCCAACTCTCCTACAATGAGCAGTTCTTC. Translated, it gives CASSVAPSQLSYNEQFF.

CDR3 DNA: TGTGCCAGCAGTAAGATTACTAGCGGGAGCCATGAGCAGTTCTTC. Translated: CASSKITSGSHEQFF. V and J are TRBV2 and TRBJ2-1, with 11 positions matching TRBD2. The CDR3 consists of 15 residues. Per the germline V gene, CDR1 is SNHLY and CDR2 is FYNNEI. Losses at the gene ends were 5 bases for V and 8 bases for J; bases not matched to a gene: 8.

This clonotype was detected ten times or more. The chain has TRBV15 and TRBJ2-1; 10 bases match TRBD2. Germline CDR1 is LNHNV and CDR2 is YYDKDF (reference sequence). This CDR3 spans 14 amino acids. Trimming cost V 9 bases and J 3 bases; bases outside gene matches: 5. The CDR3 nucleotides are TGTGCCACAAGAAGCGGGAGGGTCTACAATGAGCAGTTCTTC. Translated: CATRSGRVYNEQFF. The full variable domain, with the rest looked up from reference TRBV15 and TRBJ2-1, is DAMVIQNPRYQVTQFGKPVTLSCSQTLNHNVMYWYQQKSSQAPKLLFHYYDKDFNNEADTPDNFQSRRPNTSFCFLDIRSPGLGDTAMYLCATRSGRVYNEQFFGPGTRLTVL.

This clonotype was seen ten or more times. The J gene is TRBJ1-5, the V gene TRBV12-3 or TRBV12-4; 9 bases fit TRBD1. The CDR3 has 15 residues. The ends lost 4 bases at V and 4 bases at J; junction bases unmatched: 5. The CDR3 loop is CASSSPDRGNQPQHF. CDR3 nucleotides: TGTGCCAGCAGTTCCCCGGACAGGGGTAATCAGCCCCAGCATTTT.

The sample holds many counts of this clonotype. J is TRBJ2-2 and V is TRBV7-9; 9 bases agree with TRBD2. The junction had 0 bases not matched to a gene; V was cut back by 4 bases and J by 0 bases. Germline V lookup: CDR1 SEHNR, CDR2 FQNEAQ (reference sequence). There are 15 residues in the CDR3. The CDR3 DNA is TGTGCCAGCAGCTCTAGCGGGACGAACACCGGGGAGCTGTTTTTT. Its translation: CASSSSGTNTGELFF.

The sample holds many counts of this clonotype. The J gene is TRBJ2-5, the V gene TRBV7-2; D is uncertain. The CDR3 has 13 amino acids. Germline CDR1 and CDR2: SGHTA and FQGNSA. Trimming stripped 4 bases from V and 5 bases from J, with 11 bases between. The CDR3 region has the DNA TGTGCCAGCAGCTCATCCGCCCCCGAGACCCAGTACTTC. As protein: CASSSSAPETQYF.

CDR3 sequence (DNA): TGTGCCAGCAGCTCCGGGACAGGAGCCAATCAGCCCCAGCATTTT. Encoded protein: CASSSGTGANQPQHF. The chain employs TRBV7-9 and TRBJ1-5; TRBD1 matches 8 bases. This CDR3 contains 15 residues. The germline V gene has CDR1 SEHNR and CDR2 FQNEAQ (reference sequence). With V trimmed by 4 bases and J by 3 bases, 5 bases remained unmatched.

The genes are TRBV6-5 and TRBJ1-5; a possible D gene is TRBD1 (6 bases). CDR1 is MNHEY, CDR2 SVGAGI, per germline. The CDR3 totals 13 residues. The ends were cut back, 6 bases at V and 5 bases at J, with 11 bases in the middle. CDR3 residues: CASRRDTDQPQHF. CDR3 sequence (DNA): TGTGCCAGCAGGCGGGACACCGATCAGCCCCAGCATTTT.

The chain couples TRBV6-5 to TRBJ2-7; 10 bases are a match to TRBD2. This CDR3 is 18 amino acids long. Germline V gene sequence: CDR1 MNHEY, CDR2 SVGAGI. Trimming cost V 6 bases and J 3 bases; bases outside gene matches: 17. The CDR3 loop is CASSRGTSAPGVVYEQYF. In DNA form, the CDR3 reads TGTGCCAGCAGCCGCGGGACTAGCGCTCCGGGGGTAGTCTACGAGCAGTACTTC.

This clonotype was recorded at least ten times. The V call is TRBV5-1, the J call TRBJ2-3; TRBD1 is a possible D gene (6 bases). The V gene's germline CDR1 is SGHRS and CDR2 YFSETQ. Trimming took 4 bases from V and 2 from J, leaving 14 bases between them. The CDR3 has 15 residues. DNA for the CDR3: TGCGCCAGCAGCAGTTCGGGACACCTCACAGATACGCAGTATTTT. Encoded protein: CASSSSGHLTDTQYF. Full variable domain (missing parts from reference TRBV5-1 and TRBJ2-3): KAGVTQTPRYLIKTRGQQVTLSCSPISGHRSVSWYQQTPGQGLQFLFEYFSETQRNKGNFPGRFSGRQFSNSRSEMNVSTLELGDSALYLCASSSSGHLTDTQYFGPGTRLTVL.

The CDR3 region has the DNA TGCAGTGCTAGAGATCTTGGCAAAAACATTCAGTACTTC. It encodes CSARDLGKNIQYF. The rearrangement links TRBV20-1 to TRBJ2-4, with D uncertain. Germline V CDR1 and CDR2: DFQATT, SNEGSKA (reference sequence). The V end was cut by 0 bases, the J end by 3 bases, with 6 bases between. The CDR3 covers 13 residues.

The sample holds a few counts of this clonotype. The chain links TRBV20-1 to TRBJ1-1; TRBD1 aligns across 9 bases. V lost 3 bases and J lost 4; bases outside the gene matches: 6. The germline V gene encodes CDR1 DFQATT and CDR2 SNEGSKA (reference sequence). The CDR3 totals 14 residues. The CDR3 coding sequence is TGCAGTGCTAGGATCGGGACAGGGATCACTGAAGCTTTCTTT. This encodes CSARIGTGITEAFF.

This clonotype was detected ten times or more. V usage is TRBV28 and J usage is TRBJ2-7; no reliable D call. The V end lost 6 bases, the J end lost 1 base, and 10 bases lay between the germline ends. In germline, CDR1 is MDHEN, CDR2 SYDVKM. The CDR3 consists of 13 residues. CDR3 residues: CASRPHSSYEQYF. The CDR3 DNA reads TGTGCCAGCAGACCCCACAGTTCCTACGAGCAGTACTTC.

The rearrangement uses TRBV6-5 and TRBJ1-2; D may be TRBD1 (6 bases). The CDR3 is made up of 14 amino acids. Germline V lookup: CDR1 MNHEY, CDR2 SVGAGI. The ends were cut back, 0 bases at V and 2 bases at J, with 7 bases in the middle. CDR3 sequence (DNA): TGTGCCAGCAGTTACTCCAGGGGAAACTATGGCTACACCTTC. Protein product: CASSYSRGNYGYTF.

This clonotype was counted many times. The chain combines TRBV5-4 with TRBJ2-7; no firm D call. The V gene's germline CDR1 is SGHNT and CDR2 YYREEE (reference sequence). The CDR3 is 14 residues long. Trimming removed 5 bases at V and 2 bases at J, with 14 bases between. The CDR3 DNA sequence: TGTGCCAGCAGTTGGGCAGAAACTCCCTACGAGCAGTACTTC. This encodes CASSWAETPYEQYF.

The rearrangement links TRBV20-1 to TRBJ2-5; TRBD1 aligns across 11 bases. The CDR3 runs to 17 residues. Germline V gene lookup returns CDR1 DFQATT and CDR2 SNEGSKA (reference sequence). With 3 bases clipped from V and 2 bases from J, the junction kept 11 bases outside the gene matches. The CDR3 DNA reads TGCAGTGCTAGTTCATCGGGGACAGGGGGGTGGCAAGAGACCCAGTACTTC. This encodes CSASSSGTGGWQETQYF.

The sample holds many counts of this clonotype. The chain has TRBV20-1 and TRBJ2-7; D is uncertain. Germline V CDR1 and CDR2: DFQATT, SNEGSKA (reference sequence). V lost 0 bases to trimming and J lost 6 bases, with 6 bases between them. The CDR3 loop spans 11 amino acids. CDR3 residues: CSARDPPEQYF. Written as DNA, the CDR3 is TGCAGTGCTAGAGACCCCCCCGAGCAGTACTTC.

The sample holds many counts of this clonotype. The chain joins TRBV5-1 to TRBJ1-2, with D possibly TRBD1 on 5 matching bases. V lost 4 bases and J 2 bases, leaving 6 bases between the germline ends. Germline V gene data show CDR1 as SGHRS and CDR2 as YFSETQ. There are 12 residues in the CDR3. CDR3 loop: CASSRDNYGYTF. The CDR3 DNA follows: TGCGCCAGCAGCAGGGACAACTATGGCTACACCTTC.

This clonotype was counted ten times or more. The CDR3 DNA reads TGCAGTGCCACCCCGGGACTAGCGGGAGTAGGAGAGACCCAGTACTTC. It specifies CSATPGLAGVGETQYF. The chain couples TRBV20-1 to TRBJ2-5, with 14 bases fitting TRBD2. The germline V gene has CDR1 DFQATT and CDR2 SNEGSKA (reference sequence). The CDR3 spans 16 residues. With V trimmed by 6 bases and J by 4 bases, 10 bases remained unmatched.

The CDR3, as DNA: TGTGCCATCAAGGAGGGCATAGACCTTTTGGATACGCAGTATTTT. Amino acids: CAIKEGIDLLDTQYF. The chain is built from TRBV10-3 and TRBJ2-3, with D possibly being TRBD2 (6 bases). The CDR3 has 15 residues. Trimming stripped 7 bases from V and 6 bases from J, with 20 bases between. CDR1 ENHRY and CDR2 SYGVKD come from the germline V gene.

This clonotype was observed many times. This chain connects TRBV25-1 to TRBJ2-1; D gene ambiguous. The germline gives CDR1 MGHDK, CDR2 SYGVNS. V lost 2 bases and J lost 3, with 8 bases in between. The CDR3 runs to 14 residues. As DNA, the CDR3 is TGTGCCAGCAGTGAAAGTATGCTCTACAATGAGCAGTTCTTC. Its translation: CASSESMLYNEQFF.

This chain joins TRBV5-1 and TRBJ1-1, with D hard to call. Germline-derived CDR1 and CDR2 are SGHRS and YFSETQ. V was cut by 7 bases and J by 0 bases, with 13 bases left in between. The CDR3 covers 14 residues. The CDR3 sequence is CASEAGSMNTEAFF. The CDR3 DNA follows: TGCGCCAGCGAGGCGGGATCGATGAACACTGAAGCTTTCTTT. Full variable domain (missing parts from reference TRBV5-1 and TRBJ1-1): KAGVTQTPRYLIKTRGQQVTLSCSPISGHRSVSWYQQTPGQGLQFLFEYFSETQRNKGNFPGRFSGRQFSNSRSEMNVSTLELGDSALYLCASEAGSMNTEAFFGQGTRLTVV.

This clonotype was counted ten times or more. The V call is TRBV20-1, the J call TRBJ2-7, with TRBD2 matching 12 bases. CDR1 is DFQATT, CDR2 SNEGSKA, per germline (reference sequence). The length of the CDR3 is 15 residues. V shed 2 bases, J shed 2 bases, and the junction held 4 bases outside the gene matches. CDR3 coding DNA: TGCAGTGCTAGATTTGGACTAGCGGGAACCTACGAGCAGTACTTC. Protein product: CSARFGLAGTYEQYF.